The T cell receptor beta chain described here comes from a study of blood T cell repertoires in COVID-19. Study-level background: Sources were T cells, B-cell-depleted T cells, or PBMCs; the material itself was cDNA or gDNA.

Produced via immunoSEQ multiplex PCR; TCRdb's table is partial and in-frame only. The repertoire consists of about 200,000 clones, with about 89% occurring once and the leading ten covering 7.5% to 10%. Germline values: CDR1 MNHEY, CDR2 SVGAGI. The V gene lost 2 bases and the J gene lost 6 bases, with 13 bases spanning the gap. The CDR3 is 14 amino acids. The sequencing sample was made of PBMCs or T cells enriched from blood (not recorded which). The rearrangement joins TRBV6-5 to TRBJ2-5; D might be TRBD2 (6 bases). The source of this sequence is a woman between 18 and 29 years old who had recovered from COVID-19. The CDR3 DNA reads as TGTGCCAGCAGTTACATCGGGAGTAGCCAGACCCAGTACTTC. Translated: CASSYIGSSQTQYF.